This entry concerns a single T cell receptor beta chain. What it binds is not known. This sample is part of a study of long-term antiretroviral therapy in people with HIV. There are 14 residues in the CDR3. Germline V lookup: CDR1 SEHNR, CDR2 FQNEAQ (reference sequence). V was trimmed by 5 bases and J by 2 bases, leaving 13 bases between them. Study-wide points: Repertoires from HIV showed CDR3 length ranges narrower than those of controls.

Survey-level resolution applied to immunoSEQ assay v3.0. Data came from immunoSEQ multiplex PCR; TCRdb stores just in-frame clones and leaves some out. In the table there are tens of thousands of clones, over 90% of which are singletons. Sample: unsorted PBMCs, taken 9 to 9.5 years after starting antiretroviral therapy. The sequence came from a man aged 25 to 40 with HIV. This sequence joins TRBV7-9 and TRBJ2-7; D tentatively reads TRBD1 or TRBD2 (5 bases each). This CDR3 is CASSPRDPAYEQYF. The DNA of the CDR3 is TGTGCCAGCAGCCCCCGGGACCCCGCCTACGAGCAGTACTTC.